These 8 T cell receptor beta chains share one sample of origin, sequenced in a study of blood T cell repertoires in COVID-19. Libraries were prepared by immunoSEQ multiplex PCR; TCRdb keeps only in-frame clonotypes and omits some of them. In the table there are 200,000 to 300,000 clones, approximately 86% of which are singletons. Material: peripheral blood. These receptors were collected from a man aged 25-45 years with active or convalescent COVID-19.

This chain uses TRBV9 with TRBJ2-7, with D perhaps matching TRBD1 (5 bases). The CDR3 has 14 residues. In germline, CDR1 is SGDLS, CDR2 YYNGEE. The ends were cut back, 0 bases at V and 0 bases at J, with 7 bases in the middle. For the CDR3, the DNA is TGTGCCAGCAGCGTAGAGGGGCTCTCCTACGAGCAGTACTTC. Its protein product is CASSVEGLSYEQYF.

This rearrangement joins TRBV12-3 or TRBV12-4 to TRBJ1-1; 7 positions agree with TRBD1. The CDR3 is 12 residues long. V lost 3 bases, J lost 8 bases, and 3 bases stayed unmatched. CDR3 loop: CASSFPDREAFF. The CDR3 DNA sequence: TGTGCCAGCAGTTTCCCGGACAGGGAAGCTTTCTTT.

V gene TRBV7-2 combines with J gene TRBJ2-3; weak D call: TRBD1 (6 bases). Trimming stripped 6 bases from V and 1 base from J, with 17 bases between. This CDR3 spans 16 amino acids. Germline V gene lookup returns CDR1 SGHTA and CDR2 FQGNSA. This CDR3 is CASRRRRAGGTDTQYF. CDR3 coding DNA: TGTGCCAGCAGACGCCGTCGGGCAGGGGGCACAGATACGCAGTATTTT.

This rearrangement joins TRBV6-5 to TRBJ2-7, with 7 bases that match TRBD1. With V trimmed by 2 bases and J by 4 bases, 11 bases remained unmatched. CDR3 length: 16 amino acids. The germline CDR1 and CDR2 sequences are MNHEY and SVGAGI. The CDR3 loop reads CASSYLETGPGYEQYF. DNA of the CDR3: TGTGCCAGCAGTTACCTAGAGACAGGGCCCGGGTACGAGCAGTACTTC.

The V gene is TRBV3-1 (or the pseudogene TRBV3-2), the J gene TRBJ2-7; D not resolved. The CDR3 extends over 11 amino acids. Trimming stripped 3 bases from V and 5 bases from J, with 5 bases between. CDR1 is LGHDT and CDR2 is YNNKEL in the germline V gene (reference sequence). The CDR3 sequence is CASSQRNEQYF. DNA for the CDR3: TGTGCCAGCAGCCAGAGGAACGAGCAGTACTTC.

DNA for the CDR3: TGTGCCAGCAGCCAAGTCACAGGGGGCGGCACTGAAGCTTTCTTT. Its protein is CASSQVTGGGTEAFF. The chain recombines TRBV3-1 (or the pseudogene TRBV3-2) with TRBJ1-1, with TRBD1 identical over 9 bases. Germline values: CDR1 LGHDT, CDR2 YNNKEL (reference sequence). The CDR3 is 15 amino acids. Trimming removed 1 base from V and 4 bases from J; junction bases left unmatched: 4.

This chain joins TRBV7-3 and TRBJ2-5; TRBD1 might be the D (5 bases). Germline lookup yields CDR1 SGHTA and CDR2 FQGTGA. V lost 2 bases, J lost 4 bases, and 17 bases lay in between. The CDR3 covers 16 residues. CDR3: CASSLLRGSVAETQYF. In DNA, the CDR3 is TGTGCCAGCAGCTTACTTAGGGGCTCAGTTGCAGAGACCCAGTACTTC.

The chain carries TRBV5-6 and TRBJ2-2, with D perhaps matching TRBD2 (6 bases). This CDR3 is built from 15 residues. V was shortened by 4 bases and J by 4 bases, with 14 bases between the two germline ends. Germline V gene data show CDR1 as SGHDT and CDR2 as YYEEEE. CDR3 nucleotides: TGTGCCAGCAGCCCCCTCGGGGGTAGCACCGGGGAGCTGTTTTTT. As protein: CASSPLGGSTGELFF. The whole variable domain, filled in from reference TRBV5-6 and TRBJ2-2, reads DAGVTQSPTHLIKTRGQQVTLRCSPKSGHDTVSWYQQALGQGPQFIFQYYEEEERQRGNFPDRFSGHQFPNYSSELNVNALLLGDSALYLCASSPLGGSTGELFFGEGSRLTVL.